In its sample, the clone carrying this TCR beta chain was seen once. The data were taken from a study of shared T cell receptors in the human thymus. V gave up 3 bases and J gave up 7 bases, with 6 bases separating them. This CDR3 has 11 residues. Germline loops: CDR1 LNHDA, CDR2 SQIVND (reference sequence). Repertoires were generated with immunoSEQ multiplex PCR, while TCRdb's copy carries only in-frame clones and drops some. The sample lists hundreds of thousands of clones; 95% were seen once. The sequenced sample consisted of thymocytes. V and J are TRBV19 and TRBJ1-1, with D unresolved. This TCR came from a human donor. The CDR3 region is CASSIPREAFF. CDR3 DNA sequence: TGTGCCAGTAGTATCCCCCGTGAAGCTTTCTTT.